This T cell receptor (beta chain) was recorded in a study of blood T cells in healthy people across ages. Study observations and caveats: The study found more naive CD4+ cells and higher diversity in long-lived than aged donors.

Using a J-beta primer mix together with a sample-barcoded 5' primer, a second PCR was run for roughly 6 to 12 cycles. TCRdb re-derived calls from the 5' RACE reads in MiXCR, one entry per CDR3 protein. The sample has over 600,000 distinct CDR3 sequences, over 20% seen once. This clonotype was recorded many times. The antigen remains undetermined. With 1 base removed from V and 4 bases from J, the gap between germline ends came to 8 bases. CDR1 is SGHTA and CDR2 is FQGNSA in the germline V gene. The CDR3 length is 14 residues. This TCR came from a man between 65 and 79 years old in good health. Material: blood. This chain links TRBV7-2 with TRBJ2-1; tentatively, D is TRBD1 or TRBD2 (5 bases each). The CDR3 sequence is CASSLGREYNEQFF. As DNA, the CDR3 is TGTGCCAGCAGCTTAGGCAGGGAGTACAATGAGCAGTTCTTC.